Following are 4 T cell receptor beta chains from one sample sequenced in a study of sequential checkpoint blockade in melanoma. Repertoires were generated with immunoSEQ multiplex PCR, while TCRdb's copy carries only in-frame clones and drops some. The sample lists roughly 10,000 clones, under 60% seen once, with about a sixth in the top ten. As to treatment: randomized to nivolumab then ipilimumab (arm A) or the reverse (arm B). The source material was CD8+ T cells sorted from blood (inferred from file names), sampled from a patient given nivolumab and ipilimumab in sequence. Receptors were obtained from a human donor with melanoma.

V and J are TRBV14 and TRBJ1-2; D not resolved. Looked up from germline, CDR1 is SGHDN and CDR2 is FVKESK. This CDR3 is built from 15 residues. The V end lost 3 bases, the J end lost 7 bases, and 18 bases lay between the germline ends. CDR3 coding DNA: TGTGCCAGCAGCCACTCTGCCCTCCGAGCGACTGGCTACACCTTC. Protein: CASSHSALRATGYTF.

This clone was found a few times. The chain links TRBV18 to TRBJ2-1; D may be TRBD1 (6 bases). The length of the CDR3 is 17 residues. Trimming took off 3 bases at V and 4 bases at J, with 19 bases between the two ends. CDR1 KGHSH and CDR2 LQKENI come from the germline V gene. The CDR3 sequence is CASSPALGRGLYNEQFF. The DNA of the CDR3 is TGTGCCAGCTCACCTGCCCTGGGCAGGGGCCTTTACAATGAGCAGTTCTTC.

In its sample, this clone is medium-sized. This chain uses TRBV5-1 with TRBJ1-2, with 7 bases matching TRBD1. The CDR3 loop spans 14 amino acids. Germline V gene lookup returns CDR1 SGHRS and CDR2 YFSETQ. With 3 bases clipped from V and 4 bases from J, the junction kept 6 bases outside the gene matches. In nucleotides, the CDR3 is TGCGCCAGCAGCTGGGGACAGTCCCTCTATGGCTACACCTTC. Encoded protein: CASSWGQSLYGYTF.

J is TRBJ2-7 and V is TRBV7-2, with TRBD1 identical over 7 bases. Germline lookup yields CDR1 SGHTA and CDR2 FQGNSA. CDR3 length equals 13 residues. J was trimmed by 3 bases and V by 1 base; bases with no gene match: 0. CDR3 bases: TGTGCCAGCAGCTTAGGGGACAGCTACGAGCAGTACTTC. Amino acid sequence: CASSLGDSYEQYF. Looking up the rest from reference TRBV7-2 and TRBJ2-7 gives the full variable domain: GAGVSQSPSNKVTEKGKDVELRCDPISGHTALYWYRQSLGQGLEFLIYFQGNSAPDKSGLPSDRFSAERTGGSVSTLTIQRTQQEDSAVYLCASSLGDSYEQYFGPGTRLTVT.